This T cell receptor beta chain stems from a study of T cells expressing NK-cell markers. Study-level results: No clear determination of HCMV specificity was made for expanded NKG2C+ T cell clones. Of the CD8+ T cell pool in about 6 donors, about 1.0-7.0% was accounted for by dominant NKG2C+ clonotypes. These clonotypes, the leaders elsewhere, also led the CD3+CD56-NKG2C+ fraction in four donors.

A 5'RACE template switching approach incorporating UMIs was used to make TCR beta cDNA. TCRdb re-called the 5' RACE reads and shows each CDR3 protein once, DNA omitted. This listing includes over a hundred distinct CDR3 sequences. According to its frequency, this clonotype is medium-sized (0.01 to 0.1%). Its antigen is still unknown. This CDR3 comprises 19 residues. Germline V gene data show CDR1 as SGHAT and CDR2 as FQNNGV. The sequence was collected from a woman aged 18 to 75 in good health. This chain connects TRBV11-2 to TRBJ2-6; TCRdb picks TRBD2, but there is no DNA to check that call. The sequenced sample was blood T cells: a sorted CD56 or NKG2C T cell subset, CD4+ or CD8+ T cells, or bulk PBMC T cells (not recorded which). This chain's CDR3 is CASSLDSAGWASGANVLTF.